Following are 32 T cell receptor beta chains from one sample sequenced in a study of PD-1 blockade in classical Hodgkin lymphoma. All the patients suffered relapse after autologous stem cell transplantation, and brentuximab vedotin exposure differed. Sequencing used immunoSEQ multiplex PCR; TCRdb keeps in-frame clones, though not all of them. The sample includes 30,000 to 45,000 clones, 69% of them seen just once. Material: peripheral blood mononuclear cells (PBMCs), obtained before the second cycle of nivolumab. These receptors were obtained from a human donor with classical Hodgkin lymphoma.

The V and J genes are TRBV6-1 and TRBJ1-2, with 8 positions matching TRBD1. This CDR3 spans 14 amino acids. Germline V CDR1 and CDR2: MNHNS, SASEGT. The trim removed 4 bases at V and 3 bases at J, leaving 4 bases unmatched. As DNA, the CDR3 is TGTGCCAGCAGTGTCCCAGGGGGCGACTATGGCTACACCTTC. This gives the protein CASSVPGGDYGYTF.

This chain links TRBV5-1 with TRBJ1-1; D unclear. Per the germline V gene, CDR1 is SGHRS and CDR2 is YFSETQ. With 4 bases removed from V and 7 bases from J, the gap between germline ends came to 11 bases. The CDR3 consists of 12 residues. This CDR3 reads CASSPGLGEAFF. The CDR3 bases are TGCGCCAGCAGCCCAGGATTAGGTGAAGCTTTCTTT.

CDR3 amino acids: CASSPPRRSRGTGELFF. The CDR3 DNA follows: TGTGCCAGCAGCCCTCCGAGGCGGTCCCGGGGCACCGGGGAGCTGTTTTTT. This chain joins TRBV5-4 and TRBJ2-2, with TRBD2 as a possible D gene (5 bases). The length of the CDR3 is 17 residues. With 4 bases removed from V and 4 bases from J, the gap between germline ends came to 20 bases. Germline assignment: CDR1 SGHNT and CDR2 YYREEE (reference sequence).

The gene calls are TRBV6-5 and TRBJ2-7; 8 bases match TRBD2. There are 14 residues in the CDR3. J lost 3 bases, V lost 6 bases, and 7 bases had no gene match. CDR1 MNHEY and CDR2 SVGAGI come from the germline V gene. The DNA for the CDR3 is TGTGCCAGCAGGTTGGTAGCGGGACTCTACGAGCAGTACTTC. Translating it yields CASRLVAGLYEQYF.

This chain uses TRBV27 with TRBJ2-1; TRBD2 matches at 9 bases. With 2 bases clipped from V and 2 bases from J, the junction kept 4 bases outside the gene matches. Germline V gene data show CDR1 as MNHEY and CDR2 as SMNVEV (reference sequence). The CDR3 has 16 amino acids. Here the CDR3 reads CASSLTAGGTYNEQFF. CDR3 in DNA: TGTGCCAGCAGTTTAACAGCGGGAGGAACCTACAATGAGCAGTTCTTC.

The V and J genes are TRBV10-3 and TRBJ2-7; D is unresolved. The V and J ends lost 4 bases and 6 bases respectively, with 13 bases between them. The CDR3 spans 13 residues. Per the germline V gene, CDR1 is ENHRY and CDR2 is SYGVKD. The CDR3 DNA follows: TGTGCCATCAGTGTAGACACCCTCGGCGAGCAGTACTTC. This gives the protein CAISVDTLGEQYF.

As regards this clone: In the same sample, other DNA sequences code for this CDR3. The V call is TRBV6-1, the J call TRBJ2-7; perhaps TRBD2 as D (5 bases). The CDR3 contains 13 residues. Germline V gene data show CDR1 as MNHNS and CDR2 as SASEGT. Deletions cut 7 bases from V and 5 bases from J, with 15 bases between. The CDR3: CASKTGLPNEQYF. The CDR3 DNA sequence: TGTGCCAGCAAAACTGGACTGCCTAACGAGCAGTACTTC.

V is TRBV5-8 and J is TRBJ2-1; 8 bases are shared with TRBD1. The V gene end was trimmed by 0 bases and the J gene end by 1 base; junction bases not matched to a gene: 0. The CDR3 covers 15 residues. Germline V lookup: CDR1 SGHTS, CDR2 YDEGEE. The CDR3 reads CASSLDRGSYNEQFF. The DNA for the CDR3 is TGTGCCAGCAGCTTGGACAGGGGGTCCTACAATGAGCAGTTCTTC.

The J gene is TRBJ1-5, the V gene TRBV6-6, with D maybe TRBD1 (6 bases). The V end was cut by 5 bases, the J end by 4 bases, with 12 bases between. CDR3 length: 14 residues. Germline CDR1 is MNHNY and CDR2 is SVGAGI (reference sequence). The CDR3 nucleotides are TGTGCCAGCAGTCCAAGCAGGGGTAATCAGCCCCAGCATTTT. Its protein product is CASSPSRGNQPQHF.

The chain joins TRBV4-2 to TRBJ1-4; D is unresolved. The length of the CDR3 is 14 residues. The ends were cut back, 0 bases at V and 8 bases at J, with 10 bases in the middle. Looked up from germline, CDR1 is LGHNA and CDR2 is YNFKEQ. CDR3 residues: CASSQDSGGEKLFF. The CDR3 bases are TGTGCCAGCAGCCAAGATTCAGGTGGCGAAAAACTGTTTTTT.

The rearrangement links TRBV28 to TRBJ1-2; 10 bases fit TRBD1. The CDR3 is 13 residues long. The germline V gene encodes CDR1 MDHEN and CDR2 SYDVKM. Unmatched junction bases numbered 1, after V lost 5 bases and J lost 4 bases. The CDR3 nucleotides read TGTGCCAGCAGTCGGACAGGGGGCTATGGCTACACCTTC. As protein: CASSRTGGYGYTF.

The gene calls are TRBV5-5 and TRBJ1-3; D ambiguous. Germline V CDR1 and CDR2: SGHKS, YYEKEE (reference sequence). Trimming removed 4 bases at V and 0 bases at J, with 8 bases between. This CDR3 spans 14 amino acids. The CDR3 bases are TGTGCCAGCAGCCCCTGGTACTCTGGAAACACCATATATTTT. Its protein product is CASSPWYSGNTIYF.

The V gene is TRBV7-2, the J gene TRBJ1-5; the match to TRBD1 covers 11 bases. CDR1 and CDR2 from the germline V gene are SGHTA and FQGNSA. The CDR3 has 16 amino acids. V was clipped by 2 bases and J by 5 bases; unmatched bases: 5. The CDR3 bases are TGTGCCAGCAGCTTAAATGGACAGGGGGCATATCAGCCCCAGCATTTT. It specifies CASSLNGQGAYQPQHF. The entire variable domain, with the rest obtained from reference TRBV7-2 and TRBJ1-5, is as follows: GAGVSQSPSNKVTEKGKDVELRCDPISGHTALYWYRQSLGQGLEFLIYFQGNSAPDKSGLPSDRFSAERTGGSVSTLTIQRTQQEDSAVYLCASSLNGQGAYQPQHFGDGTRLSIL.

This chain joins TRBV5-1 and TRBJ1-1; no reliable D call. CDR1 and CDR2 from the germline V gene are SGHRS and YFSETQ. The length of the CDR3 is 14 residues. Deletions cut 0 bases from V and 6 bases from J, with 12 bases between. CDR3 sequence: CASSLAGGRSEAFF. Written as DNA, the CDR3 is TGCGCCAGCAGCTTGGCCGGAGGGAGGTCTGAAGCTTTCTTT. Using reference TRBV5-1 and TRBJ1-1 for the parts outside the CDR3, the full variable domain is KAGVTQTPRYLIKTRGQQVTLSCSPISGHRSVSWYQQTPGQGLQFLFEYFSETQRNKGNFPGRFSGRQFSNSRSEMNVSTLELGDSALYLCASSLAGGRSEAFFGQGTRLTVV.

The chain combines TRBV9 with TRBJ1-3; D is undetermined. V lost 7 bases and J 0 bases, leaving 11 bases between the germline ends. This CDR3 is built from 14 residues. In germline, CDR1 is SGDLS, CDR2 YYNGEE. CDR3 bases: TGTGCCAGCTCGACGGCAAGCTCTGGAAACACCATATATTTT. Protein product: CASSTASSGNTIYF.

The J gene is TRBJ1-1, the V gene TRBV18; weak D call: TRBD1 (5 bases). CDR1 is KGHSH and CDR2 is LQKENI in the germline V gene. This CDR3 region has 14 residues. Trimming shortened V by 2 bases and J by 1 base, and 8 bases separated the two germline ends. This CDR3 is CASSPSQGNTEAFF. The CDR3 coding sequence is TGTGCCAGCTCACCATCTCAGGGGAACACTGAAGCTTTCTTT.

V gene TRBV18 combines with J gene TRBJ1-4; D not certain. Looked up from germline, CDR1 is KGHSH and CDR2 is LQKENI. V gave up 4 bases and J gave up 1 base, with 19 bases separating them. The CDR3 extends over 18 amino acids. This CDR3 reads CASSQGWNGFGTNEKLFF. Written as DNA, the CDR3 is TGTGCCAGCTCACAGGGCTGGAACGGATTTGGAACTAATGAAAAACTGTTTTTT.

This clone was counted a few times. The J gene is TRBJ1-2, the V gene TRBV7-2; D remains ambiguous. This CDR3 spans 12 amino acids. Germline V gene data show CDR1 as SGHTA and CDR2 as FQGNSA. V lost 3 bases and J 5 bases, leaving 7 bases between the germline ends. The CDR3 loop is CASSFGRYGYTF. The CDR3 nucleotides read TGTGCCAGCAGCTTCGGCAGATATGGCTACACCTTC.

The V call is TRBV4-3, the J call TRBJ1-2, with D maybe TRBD1 (6 bases). The germline CDR1 and CDR2 sequences are LGHNA and YSLEER. CDR3 length: 15 amino acids. V lost 1 base to trimming and J lost 4 bases, with 13 bases between them. The CDR3 loop is CASSQGSGGGYGYTF. As DNA, the CDR3 is TGCGCCAGCAGCCAAGGGTCTGGGGGCGGCTATGGCTACACCTTC.

This clone occurred a few times. The V call is TRBV10-3, the J call TRBJ2-3; 7 nucleotides line up with TRBD1. Germline trimming cut 4 bases from V and 6 bases from J; bases unmatched to any gene: 13. Germline V lookup: CDR1 ENHRY, CDR2 SYGVKD. The CDR3 extends over 16 amino acids. The CDR3 coding sequence is TGTGCCATCAGTGGCAGGACAGGTTCAGGATCCGATACGCAGTATTTT. It codes for CAISGRTGSGSDTQYF.

The chain is built from TRBV5-1 and TRBJ2-1, with 8 bases aligning to TRBD2. V dropped 4 bases and J dropped 7; count of bases not matched to a gene: 10. This CDR3 has 15 residues. CDR1 SGHRS and CDR2 YFSETQ come from the germline V gene. The CDR3, as DNA: TGCGCCAGCAGCACGGGACTAGGGGGGCCTAATGAGCAGTTCTTC. Translation gives CASSTGLGGPNEQFF.

This clone has a single count. This chain uses TRBV7-3 with TRBJ1-1, with 7 bases identical to TRBD1. The V and J ends lost 6 bases and 4 bases, in that order; junction bases with no gene match: 8. This CDR3 is built from 14 residues. Germline V gene sequence: CDR1 SGHTA, CDR2 FQGTGA. CDR3 loop: CASSQTGMGTEAFF. The CDR3 coding sequence is TGTGCCAGCAGTCAGACAGGGATGGGCACTGAAGCTTTCTTT.

V is TRBV6-5 and J is TRBJ1-2; D not resolved. The CDR3 spans 12 residues. Per germline, CDR1 MNHEY and CDR2 SVGAGI. Trimming stripped 7 bases from V and 5 bases from J, with 11 bases between. The CDR3: CASIQHPYGYTF. In DNA form, the CDR3 reads TGTGCCAGCATCCAGCACCCTTATGGCTACACCTTC.

The chain uses TRBV27 and TRBJ2-5; 9 nucleotides align to TRBD1. Unmatched junction bases numbered 2, after V lost 5 bases and J lost 4 bases. This CDR3 region has 13 residues. Germline CDR1 reads MNHEY; CDR2 reads SMNVEV (reference sequence). The CDR3 here is CASSRDRAETQYF. Here the CDR3 DNA reads TGTGCCAGCAGTCGGGACAGGGCAGAGACCCAGTACTTC.

The rearrangement joins TRBV4-1 to TRBJ2-7, with 9 nucleotides matching TRBD2. There are 19 residues in the CDR3. Germline V gene data show CDR1 as MGHRA and CDR2 as YSYEKL. The CDR3 DNA is TGCGTAATTGACGGTAGCGGGAGTATTAAAGGTAAGCCAACCTACGAGCAGTACTTC. Translating it yields CVIDGSGSIKGKPTYEQYF.

The chain joins TRBV21-1 to TRBJ1-2. TRBV21-1 is shown as a pseudogene. CDR3 size: 18 residues. CDR3 coding DNA: TGTGCCAGCAGCCTCACTGGTGGCACCTCCCTCGGTATCTATGGCTACACCTTC. It yields the protein CASSLTGGTSLGIYGYTF.

This chain links TRBV6-1 with TRBJ1-6, with D uncertain. The V gene lost 2 bases and the J gene lost 11 bases, with 19 bases spanning the gap. This CDR3 is 16 amino acids long. Per the germline V gene, CDR1 is MNHNS and CDR2 is SASEGT. The CDR3 sequence: CASSERLVWGSAPLHF. DNA for the CDR3: TGTGCCAGCAGTGAACGGTTGGTCTGGGGATCGGCACCCCTCCACTTT.

V is TRBV6-6 and J is TRBJ1-2; tentatively, D is TRBD1 (5 bases). The germline V and J ends were trimmed by 0 bases and 7 bases, with 9 bases remaining between them. Germline V gene sequence: CDR1 MNHNY, CDR2 SVGAGI (reference sequence). The CDR3 consists of 13 residues. CDR3 sequence: CASSYSRQLGYTF. CDR3 bases: TGTGCCAGCAGTTACTCCCGACAGCTTGGCTACACCTTC.

This chain connects TRBV10-3 to TRBJ2-2, with 9 nucleotides matching TRBD1. After removal of 6 bases from V and 6 bases from J, the junction contained 5 bases not matched to a gene. CDR1 ENHRY and CDR2 SYGVKD come from the germline V gene. This CDR3 comprises 14 residues. The CDR3 reads CAIRKDRGAGELFF. The DNA of the CDR3 is TGTGCCATCAGGAAGGACAGGGGCGCCGGGGAGCTGTTTTTT.

The J gene is TRBJ2-3, the V gene TRBV21-1. TRBV21-1 is noted as a pseudogene. This CDR3 has 15 amino acids. CDR3 region: CASNTDNKRTDTQYF. As DNA, the CDR3 is TGTGCCAGCAACACCGATAACAAGCGCACAGATACGCAGTATTTT.

This chain connects TRBV6-6 to TRBJ2-3; the D gene is possibly TRBD2 (5 bases). CDR1 MNHNY and CDR2 SVGAGI come from the germline V gene (reference sequence). The CDR3 sequence is 16 residues long. The V and J ends lost 6 bases and 5 bases respectively, with 21 bases between them. CDR3 coding DNA: TGTGCCAGCAGGTCACACCGAGGGAAGGGAATAGATACGCAGTATTTT. Amino acid sequence: CASRSHRGKGIDTQYF.

This clone has only a few counts. The chain links TRBV18 to TRBJ1-2, with D possibly being TRBD1 (5 bases). Germline V gene lookup returns CDR1 KGHSH and CDR2 LQKENI. The CDR3 loop spans 15 amino acids. Deletions cut 3 bases from V and 4 bases from J, with 15 bases between. CDR3 DNA sequence: TGTGCCAGCTCACCTGGGGCCCAGACCCGCTATGGCTACACCTTC. This gives the protein CASSPGAQTRYGYTF.